This entry lists 4 T cell receptor beta chains sequenced from one sample in a study of cytomegalovirus exposure and HLA in healthy donors. Researchers ran the PCR with 60 Vbeta and 13 Jbeta primers. The protocol was immunoSEQ multiplex PCR, while the TCRdb copy is restricted to in-frame clones and leaves out a portion. The sample consists of 150,000 to 200,000 clones, 83% of them appearing once. The sample was PBMCs. These receptors were taken from a man aged 45-65 years in good health and CMV-seropositive.

This chain connects TRBV6-1 to TRBJ2-7; 8 positions match TRBD1. Losses at the gene ends were 4 bases for V and 6 bases for J; bases not matched to a gene: 8. The CDR3 spans 14 residues. CDR1 is MNHNS, CDR2 SASEGT, per germline. The CDR3 sequence is CASSARDRGSEQYF. The CDR3 nucleotides read TGTGCCAGCAGTGCCCGCGACAGGGGTAGCGAGCAGTACTTC.

This chain joins TRBV15 and TRBJ1-2, with TRBD1 as a possible D gene (6 bases). V gave up 1 base and J gave up 4 bases, with 10 bases separating them. In germline, CDR1 is LNHNV, CDR2 YYDKDF (reference sequence). There are 14 residues in the CDR3. CDR3: CATSRAGGPYGYTF. CDR3 in DNA: TGTGCCACCAGCAGAGCCGGGGGGCCCTATGGCTACACCTTC.

The chain couples TRBV5-1 to TRBJ1-1; D unresolved. The germline V gene encodes CDR1 SGHRS and CDR2 YFSETQ. This CDR3 is 12 amino acids long. V was clipped by 3 bases and J by 5 bases, with 8 bases between them. The CDR3 here is CASSSGRTEAFF. Written as DNA, the CDR3 is TGCGCCAGCAGCTCGGGGAGGACTGAAGCTTTCTTT.

Of note for this clone: Germline and junction disagree at one end, which may indicate a read error. This sequence joins TRBV7-9 and TRBJ1-1, with a possible D match to TRBD1 (5 bases). CDR1 and CDR2 from the germline V gene are SEHNR and FQNEAQ (reference sequence). The CDR3 spans 13 residues. The CDR3 DNA reads as TGTTCCAGCTACCCGTCTGGAGGGGCTGAAGCTTTCTTT. It encodes CSSYPSGGAEAFF. The full variable domain, rest sourced from reference TRBV7-9 and TRBJ1-1, is DTGVSQNPRHKITKRGQNVTFRCDPISEHNRLYWYRQTLGQGPEFLTYFQNEAQLEKSRLLSDRFSAERPKGSFSTLEIQRTEQGDSAMYLCSSYPSGGAEAFFGQGTRLTVV.